This is a list of T cell receptor beta chains from one sample in a study of blood T cell repertoires in COVID-19. TCRdb's table, derived via immunoSEQ multiplex PCR, lists solely in-frame clones and lacks some. The sample yields tens of thousands of clones, 80% to 90% seen once. Sequenced sample: peripheral blood. These TCRs come from a human donor in a cohort sampled during active COVID-19. CDR3s include the opening cysteine and the closing phenylalanine or tryptophan. A D gene is named only where the DNA matches it firmly. Some rows mark clone size as missing; the rest say once, few, many or name a class of expanded clone.

J	V	size	D	DNA	CDR3
TRBJ2-7	TRBV7-2	NA	TRBD1	TGTGCCAGCAGCTTAGATGTACAGGGGGCGTTCGAGCAGTACTTC	CASSLDVQGAFEQYF
TRBJ2-7	TRBV28	NA	NA	TGTGCCAGCAGATTTTTAAACCAGGATCACGAGCAGTACTTC	CASRFLNQDHEQYF
TRBJ2-3	TRBV4-3	NA	TRBD1	TGCGCCAGCAGCCACGTTAAAGGACAGGGTTTGGATACGCAGTATTTT	CASSHVKGQGLDTQYF
TRBJ1-2	TRBV9	NA	NA	TGTGCCAGCAGCTTCGCGACAGCGGGCTATGGCTACACCTTC	CASSFATAGYGYTF
TRBJ2-1	TRBV7-2	NA	TRBD2	TGTGCCAGCAGCTTAGGTGGACTAGCTAGCGCGGAGCAGTTCTTC	CASSLGGLASAEQFF
TRBJ2-2	TRBV11-3	NA	TRBD2	TGTGCCAGCAGCCATAGCGGGAGTCAGACCGGGGAGCTGTTTTTT	CASSHSGSQTGELFF
TRBJ2-7	TRBV29-1	NA	NA	TGCAGCGCCCTTTTATCCTACGAGCAGTACTTC	CSALLSYEQYF
TRBJ1-5	TRBV25-1	NA	TRBD1	TGTGCCAGCAGGGGGACAGGGAATCAGCCCCAGCATTTT	CASRGTGNQPQHF
TRBJ2-5	TRBV6-6	NA	NA	TGTGCCAGCAGTCCGGCCAGGGTGTACCAAGAGACCCAGTACTTC	CASSPARVYQETQYF
TRBJ1-1	TRBV12-3/TRBV12-4	NA	NA	TGTGCCAGCAGACAGGCCACTGAAGCTTTCTTT	CASRQATEAFF
TRBJ1-4	TRBV5-1	NA	NA	TGCGCCAGCAGCTTTATGACACCAACTAATGAAAAACTGTTTTTT	CASSFMTPTNEKLFF
TRBJ2-7	TRBV11-2	few	TRBD1	TGTGCCAGCAGCTTGGGACAGGGACTCTACGAGCAGTACTTC	CASSLGQGLYEQYF
TRBJ2-1	TRBV9	once	TRBD1	TGTGCCAGCAGCAAAACAGGGGGCGGCTACAATGAGCAGTTCTTC	CASSKTGGGYNEQFF
TRBJ1-6	TRBV6-2/TRBV6-3	few	TRBD1	TGTGCCAGCAGCCGGGACAGGCAGGATTCACCCCTCCACTTT	CASSRDRQDSPLHF
TRBJ1-1	TRBV4-3	NA	NA	TGCGCCAGCAGCCAAGGGGGGGGGTCGGGCAAAACTGAAGCTTTCTTT	CASSQGGGSGKTEAFF
TRBJ1-1	TRBV7-8	once	NA	TGTGCCAGCAGCTTAGGAGGACCTAGGGGCACTGAAGCTTTCTTT	CASSLGGPRGTEAFF
TRBJ1-1	TRBV5-1	NA	NA	TGCGCCAGCAGCTTGGCTGGGCTCGGAACTGAAGCTTTCTTT	CASSLAGLGTEAFF
TRBJ2-5	TRBV10-3	NA	TRBD1	TGTGCCACCGAAGGGACAGAAGAGACCCAGTACTTC	CATEGTEETQYF
TRBJ1-3	TRBV6-2/TRBV6-3	NA	NA	TGTGCCAGCAGTTCCCCGACAGGCTCTGGAAACACCATATATTTT	CASSSPTGSGNTIYF
TRBJ2-1	TRBV7-9	NA	TRBD2	TGTGCCAGCAGCCCTTATGGGGGAGCTAGCGGAAGCCGTTGGTTCTTC	CASSPYGGASGSRWFF
TRBJ1-6	TRBV3-1/TRBV3-2	NA	TRBD1	TGTGCCAGCAGCCCGACAGGGGAGGTATCACCCCTCCACTTT	CASSPTGEVSPLHF
TRBJ1-4	TRBV6-6	NA	TRBD1	TGTGCCAGCAGTTTTGGACAGGTGGAAAAACTGTTTTTT	CASSFGQVEKLFF
TRBJ1-1	TRBV5-8	NA	TRBD1	TGTGCCAGCAGCTCTTACTCACCAGGGGGGGAAGCTTTCTTT	CASSSYSPGGEAFF
TRBJ1-1	TRBV28	NA	NA	TGTGCCAGCAGTTTTCGCAGGAACACTGAAGCTTTCTTT	CASSFRRNTEAFF
TRBJ1-3	TRBV7-2	NA	NA	TGTGCCAGCAGCTTCATCACAGGGTCTGGAAACACCATATATTTT	CASSFITGSGNTIYF
TRBJ1-5	TRBV6-6	NA	NA	TGTGCCAGCGGAGAGGTATATAGCAATCAGCCCCAGCATTTT	CASGEVYSNQPQHF
TRBJ1-5	TRBV3-1/TRBV3-2	few	NA	TGTGCCAGCAGCCCTAATCCGTCGGGTCCGCAGCATTTT	CASSPNPSGPQHF
TRBJ1-6	TRBV19	NA	NA	TGTGCCAGTAGTATAGGTGGCAGGGGCGTCGGTGCACCCCTCCACTTT	CASSIGGRGVGAPLHF
TRBJ2-7	TRBV7-2	NA	TRBD2	TGTGCCAGCAAAAGAGCGGGGGATTACTACGAGCAGTACTTC	CASKRAGDYYEQYF
TRBJ1-2	TRBV18	NA	NA	TGTGCCAGCTCACCACTACAGGGCGAGGGCGGCTACACCTTC	CASSPLQGEGGYTF
TRBJ1-6	TRBV6-6	NA	TRBD1	TGTGCCAGCAGTTACTTGGGACAGGGCTCCTCACCCCTCCACTTT	CASSYLGQGSSPLHF
TRBJ2-4	TRBV30	medium-sized	NA	TGTGCCTGGAGTCGGGGGACCCCGAAGGGAAACATTCAGTACTTC	CAWSRGTPKGNIQYF
TRBJ1-5	TRBV5-6	NA	TRBD1	TGTGCCAGCAGCTTGGGACAGGGATATAGCAATCAGCCCCAGCATTTT	CASSLGQGYSNQPQHF
TRBJ1-1	TRBV13	NA	NA	TGTGCCAGCAGCCGGGACCGGGAGGACACTGAAGCTTTCTTT	CASSRDREDTEAFF
TRBJ2-5	TRBV27	NA	TRBD2	TGTGCCAGCAGTCCCCGGGGAGGCGGGACTAGCAGGAGAGCCTTAGAGACCCAGTACTTC	CASSPRGGGTSRRALETQYF
TRBJ2-7	TRBV5-5	NA	NA	TGTGCCAGCAGCTTGGAGTGGGGCAGTTACGAGCAGTACTTC	CASSLEWGSYEQYF
TRBJ2-7	TRBV11-3	NA	TRBD1	TGTGCCAGCAGCCCGGTGACAGGGGGTATGGGCGAGCAGTACTTC	CASSPVTGGMGEQYF
TRBJ2-5	TRBV6-6	NA	NA	TGTGCCAGCAGACTAGGTCCCACAACCGGGGAGACCCAGTACTTC	CASRLGPTTGETQYF
TRBJ1-6	TRBV30	NA	NA	TGTGCCTGGAGTAGGGGGGGTAGCTCCTATAATTCACCCCTCCACTTT	CAWSRGGSSYNSPLHF
TRBJ2-7	TRBV28	NA	NA	TGTGCCAGCAAGGGACTGAATCGTCAGTACTTC	CASKGLNRQYF
TRBJ2-1	TRBV28	NA	NA	TGTGCCAGCAGTTTATTCTTAGGCGGTAATGAGCAGTTCTTC	CASSLFLGGNEQFF
TRBJ2-3	TRBV3-1/TRBV3-2	NA	TRBD1	TGTGCCAGCGGGGACAGGGGTCCAGATACGCAGTATTTT	CASGDRGPDTQYF